The clone carrying this T cell receptor beta chain has at least ten counts. Its antigen is still unknown. The data belong to a study of early T cells in non-severe SARS-CoV-2 infection. Study overall: The input, bulk RNA from unsorted whole blood, was sequenced, and chains were unpaired. Study outcomes and limitations: VDJdb matching, biased toward anti-spike CD8 responses, missed private and CD4 specificities.

Unique molecular identifier tags were affixed to discrete cDNA molecules. TCRdb called the 5' RACE reads again in MiXCR, with one record for every CDR3 protein. In the table there are around 30,000 distinct CDR3 sequences, roughly 5.7% of which are singletons. The CDR3 has 13 amino acids. V lost 4 bases and J lost 5, with 9 bases in between. The germline V gene encodes CDR1 KGHSH and CDR2 LQKENI. The clonotype originates from an adult who was a healthcare worker with PCR-confirmed SARS-CoV-2 infection or an uninfected control (not recorded which). The rearrangement links TRBV18 to TRBJ1-5, with TRBD1 as a possible D gene (6 bases). Sequencing was carried out using whole blood. CDR3 sequence: CASSQGGDQPQHF. For the CDR3, the DNA is TGTGCCAGCTCACAAGGGGGAGATCAGCCCCAGCATTTT. The complete variable domain, with remaining parts taken from reference TRBV18 and TRBJ1-5, reads NAGVMQNPRHLVRRRGQEARLRCSPMKGHSHVYWYRQLPEEGLKFMVYLQKENIIDESGMPKERFSAEFPKEGPSILRIQQVVRGDSAAYFCASSQGGDQPQHFGDGTRLSIL.